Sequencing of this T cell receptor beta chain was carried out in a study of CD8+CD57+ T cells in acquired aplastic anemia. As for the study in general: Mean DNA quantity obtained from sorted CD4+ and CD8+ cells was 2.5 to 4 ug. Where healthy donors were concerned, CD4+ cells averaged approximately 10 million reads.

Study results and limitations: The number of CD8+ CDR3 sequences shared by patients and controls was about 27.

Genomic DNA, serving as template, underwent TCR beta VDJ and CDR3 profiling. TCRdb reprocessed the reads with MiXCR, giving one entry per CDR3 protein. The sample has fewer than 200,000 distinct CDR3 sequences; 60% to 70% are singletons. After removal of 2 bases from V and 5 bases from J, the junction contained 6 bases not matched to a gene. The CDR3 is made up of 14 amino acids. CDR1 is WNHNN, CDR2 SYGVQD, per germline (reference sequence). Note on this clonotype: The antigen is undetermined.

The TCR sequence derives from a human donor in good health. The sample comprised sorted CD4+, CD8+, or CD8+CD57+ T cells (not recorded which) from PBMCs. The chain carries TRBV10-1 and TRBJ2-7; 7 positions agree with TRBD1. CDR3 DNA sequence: TGCGCCAGCAGTGAGCAGGACAGGAAGCACGAGCAGTACTTC. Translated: CASSEQDRKHEQYF.